The sequence of this T cell receptor beta chain was determined in a study of breast tumors, draining lymph nodes, adjacent tissues. The study's findings and limits: The lymph node origin of tumor T cells was framed as consistent with a hypothesis, not demonstrated. Tumors had less TCR diversity than lymph nodes, more than nontumor tissue. Tumor and nontumor repertoires were significantly more similar in luminal-like than in basal-like breast cancer.

The lymph nodes were axillary draining lymph nodes from breast cancer patients. The V gene end was trimmed by 4 bases and the J gene end by 0 bases; junction bases not matched to a gene: 5. The CDR3 length is 15 residues. Germline V lookup: CDR1 DFQATT, CDR2 SNEGSKA (reference sequence). TCRdb passed the multiplex PCR reads through MiXCR, listing each CDR3 protein once. The repertoire has about 140,000 distinct CDR3 sequences, approximately 20% of them found once; the top ten carry roughly 2.7%. This clonotype has a count of ten or more. Antigen: not known. The TCR was taken from a female donor with breast cancer. Some clones in this sample may be carry-over from other donors' samples. Input material: axillary lymph node tissue. The V gene is TRBV20-1, the J gene TRBJ2-3, with TRBD2 matching 9 bases. CDR3 sequence reads: CSANLAGPSTDTQYF. The CDR3 DNA reads TGCAGTGCTAACCTAGCGGGACCTAGCACAGATACGCAGTATTTT.